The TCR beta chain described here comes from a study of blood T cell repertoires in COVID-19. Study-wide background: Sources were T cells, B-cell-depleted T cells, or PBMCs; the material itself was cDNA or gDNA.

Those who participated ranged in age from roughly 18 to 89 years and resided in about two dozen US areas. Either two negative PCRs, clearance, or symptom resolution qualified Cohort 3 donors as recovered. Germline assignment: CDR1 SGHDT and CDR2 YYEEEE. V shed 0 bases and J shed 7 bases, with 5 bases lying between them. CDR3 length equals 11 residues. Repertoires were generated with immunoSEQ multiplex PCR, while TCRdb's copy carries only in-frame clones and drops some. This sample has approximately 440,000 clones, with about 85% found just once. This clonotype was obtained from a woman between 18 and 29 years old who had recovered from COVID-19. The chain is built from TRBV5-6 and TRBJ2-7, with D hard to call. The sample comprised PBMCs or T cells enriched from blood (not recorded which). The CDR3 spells CASSLDREQYF. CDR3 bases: TGTGCCAGCAGCTTGGACCGGGAGCAGTACTTC.